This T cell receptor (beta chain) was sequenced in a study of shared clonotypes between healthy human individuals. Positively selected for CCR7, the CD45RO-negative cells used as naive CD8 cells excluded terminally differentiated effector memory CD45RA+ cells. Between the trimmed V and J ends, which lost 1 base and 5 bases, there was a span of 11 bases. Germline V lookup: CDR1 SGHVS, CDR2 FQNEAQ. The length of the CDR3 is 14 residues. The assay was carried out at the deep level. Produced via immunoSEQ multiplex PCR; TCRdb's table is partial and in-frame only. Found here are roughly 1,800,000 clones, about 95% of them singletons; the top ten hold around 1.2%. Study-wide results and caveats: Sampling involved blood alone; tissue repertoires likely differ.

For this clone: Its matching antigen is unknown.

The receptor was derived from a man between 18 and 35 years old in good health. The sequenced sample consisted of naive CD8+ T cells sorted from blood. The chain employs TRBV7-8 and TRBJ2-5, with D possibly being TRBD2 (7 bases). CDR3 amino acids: CASSLVAGAETQYF. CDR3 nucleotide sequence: TGTGCCAGCAGCTTAGTCGCGGGGGCGGAGACCCAGTACTTC. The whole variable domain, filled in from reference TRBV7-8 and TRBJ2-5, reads GAGVSQSPRYKVAKRGQDVALRCDPISGHVSLFWYQQALGQGPEFLTYFQNEAQLDKSGLPSDRFFAERPEGSVSTLKIQRTQQEDSAVYLCASSLVAGAETQYFGPGTRLLVL.